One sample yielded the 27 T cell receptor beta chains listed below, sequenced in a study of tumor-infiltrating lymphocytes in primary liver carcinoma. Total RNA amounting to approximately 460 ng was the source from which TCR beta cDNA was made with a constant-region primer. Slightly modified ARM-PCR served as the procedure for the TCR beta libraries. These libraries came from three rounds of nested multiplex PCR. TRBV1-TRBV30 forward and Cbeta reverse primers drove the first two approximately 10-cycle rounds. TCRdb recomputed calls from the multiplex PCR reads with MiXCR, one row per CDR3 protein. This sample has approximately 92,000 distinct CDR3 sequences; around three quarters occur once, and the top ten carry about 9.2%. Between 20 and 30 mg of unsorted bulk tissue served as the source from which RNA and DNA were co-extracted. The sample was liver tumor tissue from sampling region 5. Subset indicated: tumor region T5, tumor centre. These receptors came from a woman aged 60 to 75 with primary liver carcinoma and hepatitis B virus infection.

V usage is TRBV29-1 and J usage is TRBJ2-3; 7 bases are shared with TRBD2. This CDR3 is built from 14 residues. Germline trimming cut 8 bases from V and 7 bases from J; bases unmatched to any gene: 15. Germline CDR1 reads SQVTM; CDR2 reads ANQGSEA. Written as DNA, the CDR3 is TGCAGCCAATCGTGCGGGAGACCCCAATATACGCAGTATTTT. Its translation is CSQSCGRPQYTQYF.

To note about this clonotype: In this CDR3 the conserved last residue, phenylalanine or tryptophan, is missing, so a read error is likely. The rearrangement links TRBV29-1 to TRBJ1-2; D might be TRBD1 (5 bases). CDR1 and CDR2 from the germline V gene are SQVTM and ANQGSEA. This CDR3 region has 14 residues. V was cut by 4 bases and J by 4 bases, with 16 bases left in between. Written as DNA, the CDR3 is TGCAGCGTTGGAACCTATGACAGTTCCTATGGCTACACCCTC. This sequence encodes CSVGTYDSSYGYTL.

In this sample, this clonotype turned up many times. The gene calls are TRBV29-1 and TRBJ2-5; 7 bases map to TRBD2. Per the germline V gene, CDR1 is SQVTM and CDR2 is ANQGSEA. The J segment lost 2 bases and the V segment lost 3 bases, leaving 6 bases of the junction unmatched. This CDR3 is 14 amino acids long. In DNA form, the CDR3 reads TGCAGCGTTGACGCGGGAGCAACTCAAGAGACCCAGTACTTC. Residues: CSVDAGATQETQYF.

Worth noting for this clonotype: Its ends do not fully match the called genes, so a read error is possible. This CDR3 is CSSSLQLAALTDTQYF. The CDR3 bases are TGTTCCAGTAGCCTACAACTAGCGGCCCTCACAGATACGCAGTATTTT. The rearrangement uses TRBV5-5 and TRBJ2-3; 8 positions agree with TRBD2. The V gene's germline CDR1 is SGHKS and CDR2 YYEKEE (reference sequence). The CDR3 is 16 residues long.

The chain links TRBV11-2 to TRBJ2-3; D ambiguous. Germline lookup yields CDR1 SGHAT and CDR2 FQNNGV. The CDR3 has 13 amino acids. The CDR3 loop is CVNSLDRGDTQYF. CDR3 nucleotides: TGTGTCAATAGCTTAGATCGAGGAGATACGCAGTATTTT.

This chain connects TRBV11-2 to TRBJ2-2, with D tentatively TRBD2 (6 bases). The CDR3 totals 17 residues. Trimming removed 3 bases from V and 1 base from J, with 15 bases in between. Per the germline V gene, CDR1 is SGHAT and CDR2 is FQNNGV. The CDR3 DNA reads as TGTGCCAGCAGCTTTGTGGAGGGAGCGAGGAACACCGGGGAGCTGTTTTTT. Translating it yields CASSFVEGARNTGELFF.

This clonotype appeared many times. The CDR3 loop reads CASSSHGTRLGSEQFF. DNA of the CDR3: TGTGCCAGCAGTTCCCATGGGACACGGCTGGGCTCTGAGCAGTTCTTC. The chain uses TRBV6-6 and TRBJ2-1; the D gene is possibly TRBD1 (6 bases). Germline CDR1 is MNHNY and CDR2 is SVGAGI (reference sequence). Between the trimmed V and J ends, which lost 4 bases and 9 bases, there was a span of 22 bases. The CDR3 consists of 16 residues.

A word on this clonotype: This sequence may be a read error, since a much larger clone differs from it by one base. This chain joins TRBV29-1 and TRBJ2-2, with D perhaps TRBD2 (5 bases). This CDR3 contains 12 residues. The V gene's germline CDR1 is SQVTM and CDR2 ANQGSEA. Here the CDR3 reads CSVESHAGELVF. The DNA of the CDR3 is TGCAGCGTTGAATCCCACGCCGGGGAGCTGGTTTTT.

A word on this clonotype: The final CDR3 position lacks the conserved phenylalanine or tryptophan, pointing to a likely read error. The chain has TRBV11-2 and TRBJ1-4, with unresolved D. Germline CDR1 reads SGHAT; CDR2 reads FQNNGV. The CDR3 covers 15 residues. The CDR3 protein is CASSSSVEDGEELFL. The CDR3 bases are TGTGCCAGCAGCTCCTCGGTAGAGGACGGTGAAGAACTGTTTTTG.

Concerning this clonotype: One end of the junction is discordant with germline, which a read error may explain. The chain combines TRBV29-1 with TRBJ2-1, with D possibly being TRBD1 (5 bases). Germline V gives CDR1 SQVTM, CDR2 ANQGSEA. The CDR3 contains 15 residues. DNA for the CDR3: TGCAACGTTGAAGCCCCAGGGAACTACTACAATGAGCAGTTCTTC. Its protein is CNVEAPGNYYNEQFF.

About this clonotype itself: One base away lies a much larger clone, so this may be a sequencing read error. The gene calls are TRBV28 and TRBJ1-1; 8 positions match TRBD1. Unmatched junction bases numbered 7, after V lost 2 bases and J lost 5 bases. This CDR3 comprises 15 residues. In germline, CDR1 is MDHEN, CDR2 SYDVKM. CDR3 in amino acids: CASSLQGAVGTEAFF. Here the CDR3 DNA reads TGTGCCAGCAGTTTACAGGGGGCGGTGGGAACTGAAGCTTTCTTT. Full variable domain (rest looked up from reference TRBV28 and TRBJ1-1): DVKVTQSSRYLVKRTGEKVFLECVQDMDHENMFWYRQDPGLGLRLIYFSYDVKMKEKGDIPEGYSVSREKKERFSLILESASTNQTSMYLCASSLQGAVGTEAFFGQGTRLTVV.

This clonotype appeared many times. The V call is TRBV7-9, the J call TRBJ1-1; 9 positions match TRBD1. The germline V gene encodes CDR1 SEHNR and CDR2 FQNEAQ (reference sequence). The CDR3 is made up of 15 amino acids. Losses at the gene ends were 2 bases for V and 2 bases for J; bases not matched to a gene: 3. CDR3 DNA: TGTGCCAGCAGCTTAACGGGACAGGGTAACACTGAAGCTTTCTTT. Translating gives CASSLTGQGNTEAFF.

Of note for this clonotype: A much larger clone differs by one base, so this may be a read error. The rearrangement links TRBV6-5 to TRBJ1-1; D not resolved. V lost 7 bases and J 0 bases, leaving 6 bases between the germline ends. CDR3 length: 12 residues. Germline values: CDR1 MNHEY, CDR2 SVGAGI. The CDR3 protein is CASISMNTEAFF. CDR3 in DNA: TGTGCCAGCATCTCGATGAACACTGAAGCTTTCTTT.

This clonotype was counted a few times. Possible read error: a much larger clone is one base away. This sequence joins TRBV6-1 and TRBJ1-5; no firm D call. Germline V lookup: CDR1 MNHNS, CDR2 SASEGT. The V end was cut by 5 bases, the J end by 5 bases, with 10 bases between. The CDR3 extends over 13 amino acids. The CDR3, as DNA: TGTGCCAGCAGTTGGGTAGCGGATCAGCCCCAGCATTTT. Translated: CASSWVADQPQHF.

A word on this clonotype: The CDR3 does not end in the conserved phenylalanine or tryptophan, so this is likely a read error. CDR3 sequence: CASSLVVQSSYKEQFL. DNA of the CDR3: TGTGCCAGCAGCTTAGTCGTCCAAAGCTCCTACAAAGAGCAGTTCTTA. This rearrangement joins TRBV11-1 to TRBJ2-1; D is undetermined. The CDR3 has 16 amino acids. Per the germline V gene, CDR1 is SGHAT and CDR2 is FQDESV (reference sequence).

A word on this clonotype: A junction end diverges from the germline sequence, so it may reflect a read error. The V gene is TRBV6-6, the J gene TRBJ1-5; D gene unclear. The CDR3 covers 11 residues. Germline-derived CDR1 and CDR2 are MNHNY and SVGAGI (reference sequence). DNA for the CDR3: TGTGCCAGCAGCCGGGATCAGTCCCAGCATTTC. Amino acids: CASSRDQSQHF.

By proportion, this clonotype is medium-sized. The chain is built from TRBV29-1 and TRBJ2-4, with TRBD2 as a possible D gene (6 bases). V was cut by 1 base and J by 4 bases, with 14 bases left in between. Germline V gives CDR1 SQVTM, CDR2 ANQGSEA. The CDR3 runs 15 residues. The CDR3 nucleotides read TGCAGCGTTGAAGTTCGTGGGAGGACTAAAAACATTCAGTACTTC. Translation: CSVEVRGRTKNIQYF.

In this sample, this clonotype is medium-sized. The CDR3 DNA reads TGTGCCAGCAGCCGCGGGACTAGCGGGAACGGTGAGACCCAGTACTTC. Its protein is CASSRGTSGNGETQYF. The rearrangement uses TRBV11-2 and TRBJ2-5; the match to TRBD2 covers 13 bases. CDR1 and CDR2 (germline): SGHAT, FQNNGV. The CDR3 consists of 16 residues. V was clipped by 5 bases and J by 5 bases; unmatched bases: 8.

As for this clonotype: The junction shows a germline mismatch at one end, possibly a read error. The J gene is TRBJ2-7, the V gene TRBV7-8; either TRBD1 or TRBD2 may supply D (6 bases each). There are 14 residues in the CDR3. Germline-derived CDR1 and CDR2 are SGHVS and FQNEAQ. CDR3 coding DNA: TGTGCCCGCGCCAGGTGGGGGGCAGCCTACGAGCAGTATTTC. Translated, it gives CARARWGAAYEQYF. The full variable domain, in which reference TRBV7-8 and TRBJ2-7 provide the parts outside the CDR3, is GAGVSQSPRYKVAKRGQDVALRCDPISGHVSLFWYQQALGQGPEFLTYFQNEAQLDKSGLPSDRFFAERPEGSVSTLKIQRTQQEDSAVYLCARARWGAAYEQYFGPGTRLTVT.

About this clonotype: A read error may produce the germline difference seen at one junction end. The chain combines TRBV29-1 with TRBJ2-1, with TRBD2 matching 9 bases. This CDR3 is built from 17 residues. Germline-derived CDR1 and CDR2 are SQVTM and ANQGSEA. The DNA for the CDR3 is TGCGGCGTCCACCCGGCTAGCGGGACGCCCCGAAAGAGTGCACAGTTCTTC. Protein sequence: CGVHPASGTPRKSAQFF.

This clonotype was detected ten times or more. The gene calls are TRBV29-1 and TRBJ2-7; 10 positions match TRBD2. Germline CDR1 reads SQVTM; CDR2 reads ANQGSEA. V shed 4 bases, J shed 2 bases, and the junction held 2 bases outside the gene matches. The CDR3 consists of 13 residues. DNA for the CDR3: TGCAGCGTTGCTAGCGGGAGTACCTACGAGCAGTACTTC. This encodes CSVASGSTYEQYF.

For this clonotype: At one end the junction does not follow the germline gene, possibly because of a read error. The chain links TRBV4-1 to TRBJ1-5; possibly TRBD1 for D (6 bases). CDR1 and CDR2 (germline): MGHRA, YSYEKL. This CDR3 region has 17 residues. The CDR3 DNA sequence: TGCGTCAGCAGCCATAGAATCCTAACAGGGATCGATCAGCCCCAGCATTTT. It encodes CVSSHRILTGIDQPQHF.

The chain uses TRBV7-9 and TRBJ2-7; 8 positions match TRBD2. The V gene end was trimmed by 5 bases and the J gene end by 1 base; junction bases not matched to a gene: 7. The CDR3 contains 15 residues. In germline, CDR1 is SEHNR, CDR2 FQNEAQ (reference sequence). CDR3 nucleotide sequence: TGTGCCAGCAGCCGGGAGGGGTGTTCTTCCTACGAGCAGTACTTC. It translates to CASSREGCSSYEQYF.

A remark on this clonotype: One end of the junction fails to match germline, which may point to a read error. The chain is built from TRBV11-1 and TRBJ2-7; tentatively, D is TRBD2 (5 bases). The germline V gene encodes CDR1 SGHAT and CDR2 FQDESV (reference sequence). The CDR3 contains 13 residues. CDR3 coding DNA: TGTGCCAGCAGCTTACCGGAAGACTACGAGCAATACTTC. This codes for CASSLPEDYEQYF.

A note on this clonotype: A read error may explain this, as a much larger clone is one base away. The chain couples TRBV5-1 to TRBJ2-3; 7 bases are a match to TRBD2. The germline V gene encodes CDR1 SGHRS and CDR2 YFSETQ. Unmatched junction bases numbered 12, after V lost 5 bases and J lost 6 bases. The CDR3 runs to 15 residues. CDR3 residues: CASSTFAGVGDTQYF. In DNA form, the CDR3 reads TGCGCCAGCAGTACCTTCGCGGGAGTCGGTGATACGCAGTATTTT. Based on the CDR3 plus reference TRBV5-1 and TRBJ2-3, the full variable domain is KAGVTQTPRYLIKTRGQQVTLSCSPISGHRSVSWYQQTPGQGLQFLFEYFSETQRNKGNFPGRFSGRQFSNSRSEMNVSTLELGDSALYLCASSTFAGVGDTQYFGPGTRLTVL.

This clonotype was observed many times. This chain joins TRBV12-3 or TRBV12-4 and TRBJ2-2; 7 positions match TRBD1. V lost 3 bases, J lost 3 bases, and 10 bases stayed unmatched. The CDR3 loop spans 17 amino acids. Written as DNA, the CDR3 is TGTGCCAGCAGTTTTCACTGGGACAGCCAAGACACCGGGGAGCTGTTTTTT. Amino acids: CASSFHWDSQDTGELFF.

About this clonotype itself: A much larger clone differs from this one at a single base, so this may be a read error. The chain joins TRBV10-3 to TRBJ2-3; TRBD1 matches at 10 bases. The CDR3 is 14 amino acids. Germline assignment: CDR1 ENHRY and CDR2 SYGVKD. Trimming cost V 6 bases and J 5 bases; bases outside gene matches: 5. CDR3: CAISAGTGVDTQYF. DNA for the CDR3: TGTGCCATCAGCGCCGGGACAGGGGTAGATACGCAGTATTTT.